Sequencing of this TCR beta chain was carried out in a study of T-cell reconstitution after alpha-beta-depleted transplantation in children. This CDR3 comprises 13 residues. CDR1 and CDR2 (germline): SNHLY, FYNNEI. The V and J ends lost 6 bases and 7 bases respectively, with 13 bases between them. The authors prepared the TCRbeta library with unique molecular identifiers. Each CDR3 protein is one row after TCRdb ran MiXCR on the PCR reads. The table includes hundreds of thousands of distinct CDR3 sequences, approximately 10% detected once. Findings and caveats of the study: The origin of high day-60 TCRbeta diversity in some patients lay in surviving recipient T cells and thymic progenitors. Several hundred expanded graft clones reportedly were the source of alpha-beta T cells about two months after transplant. Fresh T-cell production supplied most of the T-cell counts and diversity seen one year after transplant.

This clonotype was seen many times. Antigen: not known. The TCR sequence derives from a male patient aged 2 to 9 who had a stem cell transplant for chronic granulomatous disease, so the T cells may come from the graft donor. The rearrangement links TRBV2 to TRBJ2-1; TRBD2 is a possible D gene (5 bases). This specimen consisted of peripheral blood, obtained 180 days after TCRalphabeta/CD19-depleted stem cell transplant. The CDR3 DNA reads as TGTGCCAGCAGCAAAGACAAGCGGAATGAGCAGTTCTTC. Amino acids: CASSKDKRNEQFF.